A single sample is the source of the 5 T cell receptor beta chains below, sequenced in a study of a mutant IDH1 vaccine in newly diagnosed glioma (TCRdb year 2021). Interpreted using the paper, the time point label stands for: week 23, last vaccination. Every vaccine dose consisted of 300 ug of a 20-mer mutant IDH1 peptide in Montanide, administered subcutaneously together with topical imiquimod. Libraries were made using the immunoSEQ multiplex PCR assay. TCRdb mirrors the immuneACCESS table, restricted to in-frame sequences. Some clones are absent from its copies; in checked studies, under half trace to an unresolved V gene, and the reason for the others is unknown. This sample gives 25,000 to 30,000 clones in total; 80% to 85% of them show up just once. Together, the top ten hold approximately 15% of the sample. Their cognate antigens are unknown. The sample here was PBMCs, taken from a glioma patient whose treatment included an IDH1 peptide vaccine. These receptors came from a woman aged 25-40 years with glioma.

The CDR3 DNA sequence: TGTGCCAGCAGCTTCATCGGAACTGAAGCTTTCTTT. Amino acids: CASSFIGTEAFF. The V and J genes are TRBV7-9 and TRBJ1-1; D gene uncertain. Germline loops: CDR1 SEHNR, CDR2 FQNEAQ (reference sequence). This CDR3 comprises 12 residues. Deletions cut 3 bases from V and 5 bases from J, with 7 bases between.

The chain links TRBV6-6 to TRBJ1-1; D is undetermined. The V end lost 2 bases, the J end lost 8 bases, and 15 bases lay between the germline ends. The germline V gene encodes CDR1 MNHNY and CDR2 SVGAGI (reference sequence). This CDR3 is built from 14 residues. CDR3: CASSYISSKAEAFF. In nucleotides, the CDR3 is TGTGCCAGCAGTTACATCTCCAGCAAGGCCGAAGCTTTCTTT.

The gene calls are TRBV29-1 and TRBJ1-2, with no clear D. Between the trimmed V and J ends, which lost 7 bases and 9 bases, there was a span of 15 bases. The CDR3 is made up of 11 amino acids. From germline, CDR1 is SQVTM and CDR2 ANQGSEA. In DNA form, the CDR3 reads TGCAGCGCTCAAGCCCTTGGGAGCTACACCTTC. As protein: CSAQALGSYTF.

CDR3 in DNA: TGCGCCAGCAGCTTGGAACAGGGAGGGTACGAGCAGTACTTC. The encoded protein is CASSLEQGGYEQYF. The gene calls are TRBV5-1 and TRBJ2-7, with D possibly being TRBD2 (7 bases). From germline, CDR1 is SGHRS and CDR2 YFSETQ. The CDR3 runs to 14 residues. The V end was cut by 0 bases, the J end by 4 bases, with 11 bases between. Full variable domain (rest looked up from reference TRBV5-1 and TRBJ2-7): KAGVTQTPRYLIKTRGQQVTLSCSPISGHRSVSWYQQTPGQGLQFLFEYFSETQRNKGNFPGRFSGRQFSNSRSEMNVSTLELGDSALYLCASSLEQGGYEQYFGPGTRLTVT.

This chain links TRBV2 with TRBJ2-1; 7 positions agree with TRBD2. The germline CDR1 and CDR2 sequences are SNHLY and FYNNEI. The CDR3 has 14 amino acids. The junction had 5 bases not matched to a gene; V was cut back by 7 bases and J by 2 bases. CDR3 nucleotides: TGTGCCAGCAAGTCTAGCGGAACCTACAATGAGCAGTTCTTC. Amino acids: CASKSSGTYNEQFF.